The 7 T cell receptor beta chains below all came from one sample that was sequenced in a study of beta chain features in type 1 diabetes listed by TCRdb under 2018. To prepare the library, the immunoSEQ multiplex PCR assay was applied. The entire isolated RNA was reverse transcribed using the High Capacity cDNA Reverse Transcription Kit, and thus expressed TCRB transcripts were sequenced. In TCRdb, the immuneACCESS table is reduced to in-frame sequences with V and J assigned. These tables do not hold every clone; where another copy was compared, an unresolved V gene accounts for under half, and the others remain unexplained. The sample table lists 250,000 to 300,000 clones, roughly a quarter of them with a count of one. The top ten hold 0.012% of the sample. No antigen is known for these receptors. What the research found in general, with its limitations: Type 1 diabetes patients showed a moderate but significant shortening of TCRB CDR3 length in all four CD4+ subsets.

Sequenced sample: naive CD4+ T cells from blood. The sample's cell subset or site, from its label and the paper: true naive CD4+ T cells. These receptors came from a woman between 25 and 40 years old with type 1 diabetes.

This clone was counted only a few times. The chain has TRBV11-2 and TRBJ2-7; D possibly corresponds to TRBD2 (5 bases). V lost 5 bases to trimming and J lost 2 bases, with 16 bases between them. Germline V gives CDR1 SGHAT, CDR2 FQNNGV. This CDR3 is 15 amino acids long. CDR3: CASSPIAEATYEQYF. CDR3 sequence (DNA): TGTGCCAGCAGCCCGATCGCGGAGGCCACCTACGAGCAGTACTTC.

V and J are TRBV4-1 and TRBJ1-1, with D possibly TRBD1 on 6 matching bases. V lost 1 base and J lost 1, with 10 bases in between. The CDR3 loop spans 15 amino acids. The germline V gene encodes CDR1 MGHRA and CDR2 YSYEKL. The CDR3 DNA reads as TGCGCCAGCAGCCAAGGTGACAGGCGGAACACTGAAGCTTTCTTT. It yields the protein CASSQGDRRNTEAFF.

This clone was observed a handful of times. The chain couples TRBV29-1 to TRBJ2-7; a possible D gene is TRBD1 (6 bases). V lost 5 bases, J lost 9 bases, and 14 bases lay in between. CDR3 size: 11 residues. Looked up from germline, CDR1 is SQVTM and CDR2 is ANQGSEA. The CDR3 loop reads CSVTLMTGQYF. In DNA form, the CDR3 reads TGCAGCGTTACCCTTATGACAGGGCAGTACTTC.

The chain is built from TRBV21-1 and TRBJ2-1; TRBD2, as called in the table, went unchecked against the DNA. TRBV21-1 is an annotated pseudogene. The CDR3 is 18 residues long. The CDR3 loop is CASSKGTSGCSSYNEQFF. The CDR3, as DNA: TGTGCCAGCAGCAAGGGGACTAGCGGTTGCAGCTCCTACAATGAGCAGTTCTTC.

This clone has just a few counts. The chain is built from TRBV10-3 and TRBJ2-2, with D maybe TRBD1 (5 bases). V was cut by 0 bases and J by 5 bases, with 7 bases left in between. The CDR3 runs to 14 residues. Germline loops: CDR1 ENHRY, CDR2 SYGVKD. The chain's CDR3 is CAISESTVTGELFF. CDR3 coding DNA: TGTGCCATCAGTGAGTCGACAGTTACCGGGGAGCTGTTTTTT.

The rearrangement joins TRBV5-1 to TRBJ1-2; D is unclear. Germline CDR1 reads SGHRS; CDR2 reads YFSETQ. CDR3 length equals 14 residues. V shed 0 bases and J shed 0 bases, with 6 bases lying between them. The DNA for the CDR3 is TGCGCCAGCAGCTTGGTAACAGCTAACTATGGCTACACCTTC. It encodes CASSLVTANYGYTF.

This clone has only a few counts. The chain joins TRBV18 to TRBJ2-7; perhaps TRBD1 as D (6 bases). The CDR3 length is 12 residues. V lost 4 bases to trimming and J lost 5 bases, with 9 bases between them. Germline V gene sequence: CDR1 KGHSH, CDR2 LQKENI. The CDR3, as DNA: TGTGCCAGCTCACAGGGGGTCCACGAGCAGTACTTC. As protein: CASSQGVHEQYF.